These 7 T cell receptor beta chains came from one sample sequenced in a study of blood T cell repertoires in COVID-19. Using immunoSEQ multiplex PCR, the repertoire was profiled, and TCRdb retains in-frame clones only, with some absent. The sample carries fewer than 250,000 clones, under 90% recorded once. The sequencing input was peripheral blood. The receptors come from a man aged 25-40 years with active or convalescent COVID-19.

This CDR3 is CASRGRGSYNEQFF. As DNA, the CDR3 is TGTGCCAGCAGGGGGAGGGGATCCTACAATGAGCAGTTCTTC. The chain uses TRBV3-1 (or the pseudogene TRBV3-2) and TRBJ2-1; 7 positions agree with TRBD2. V lost 6 bases and J lost 1; bases outside the gene matches: 3. Germline CDR1 reads LGHDT; CDR2 reads YNNKEL (reference sequence). The CDR3 length is 14 residues.

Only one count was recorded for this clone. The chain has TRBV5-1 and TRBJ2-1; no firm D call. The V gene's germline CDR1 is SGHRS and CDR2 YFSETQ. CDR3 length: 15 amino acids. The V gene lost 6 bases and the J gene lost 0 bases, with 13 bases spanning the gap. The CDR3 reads CASTRSYGSYNEQFF. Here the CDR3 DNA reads TGCGCCAGCACCCGTAGCTACGGCTCCTACAATGAGCAGTTCTTC.

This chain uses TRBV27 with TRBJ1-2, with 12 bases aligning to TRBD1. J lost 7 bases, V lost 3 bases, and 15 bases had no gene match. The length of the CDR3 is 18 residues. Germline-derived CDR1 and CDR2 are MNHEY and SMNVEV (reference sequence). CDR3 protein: CASSLVLVGTGGLSGYTF. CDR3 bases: TGTGCCAGCAGTTTGGTCCTCGTCGGGACAGGGGGCCTCAGTGGCTACACCTTC.

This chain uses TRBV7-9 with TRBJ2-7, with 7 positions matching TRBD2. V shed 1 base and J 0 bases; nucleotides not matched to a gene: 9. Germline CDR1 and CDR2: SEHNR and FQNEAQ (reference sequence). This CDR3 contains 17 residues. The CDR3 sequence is CASSLDVGGFFSYEQYF. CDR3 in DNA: TGTGCCAGCAGCTTAGACGTGGGAGGGTTCTTCTCCTACGAGCAGTACTTC.

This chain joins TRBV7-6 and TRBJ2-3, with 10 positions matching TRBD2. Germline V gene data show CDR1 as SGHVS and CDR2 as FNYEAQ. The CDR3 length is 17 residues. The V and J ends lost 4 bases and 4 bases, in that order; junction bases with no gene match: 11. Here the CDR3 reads CASSSKKAGGFSDTQYF. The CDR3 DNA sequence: TGTGCCAGCAGCTCAAAAAAAGCGGGGGGGTTTTCAGATACGCAGTATTTT.

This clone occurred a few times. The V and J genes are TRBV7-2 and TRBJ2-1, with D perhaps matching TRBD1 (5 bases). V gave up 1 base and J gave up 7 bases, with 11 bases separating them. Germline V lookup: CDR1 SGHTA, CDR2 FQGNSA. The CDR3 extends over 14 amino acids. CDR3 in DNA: TGTGCCAGCAGCTTAGAGGCAGGGTTAAATGAGCAGTTCTTC. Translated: CASSLEAGLNEQFF.

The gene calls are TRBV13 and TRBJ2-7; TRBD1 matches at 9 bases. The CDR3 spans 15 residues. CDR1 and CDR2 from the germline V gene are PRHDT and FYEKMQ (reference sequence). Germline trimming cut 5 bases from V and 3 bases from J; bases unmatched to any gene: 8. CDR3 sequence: CASSPGTGRGYEQYF. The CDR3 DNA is TGTGCCAGCAGCCCCGGGACAGGGCGCGGCTACGAGCAGTACTTC. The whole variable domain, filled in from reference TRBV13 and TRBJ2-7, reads AAGVIQSPRHLIKEKRETATLKCYPIPRHDTVYWYQQGPGQDPQFLISFYEKMQSDKGSIPDRFSAQQFSDYHSELNMSSLELGDSALYFCASSPGTGRGYEQYFGPGTRLTVT.